Each of the 30 T cell receptor beta chains below was sequenced from the same sample in a study of T-cell memory formation after mild COVID-19. MiXCR, run by TCRdb on the 5' RACE reads, gives a single entry per CDR3 protein. The data show over 70,000 distinct CDR3 sequences, roughly an eighth seen once. The specimen was PBMCs or a T cell subset sorted from them (not recorded which). The receptor set was obtained from an adult woman who had mild COVID-19 (a few samples of this study predate the infection). Cell type and time point are not known.

This clonotype was observed a handful of times. At one boundary the junction diverges from the germline segment, which might be a read error. V usage is TRBV5-5 and J usage is TRBJ2-7; perhaps TRBD1 as D (6 bases). Germline V gives CDR1 SGHKS, CDR2 YYEKEE (reference sequence). This CDR3 spans 13 amino acids. The CDR3 nucleotides are TGTGCCAGCAGCCCACTTATAGACAGGTCCACCTGCTTC. Translation gives CASSPLIDRSTCF.

This clonotype was recorded at least ten times. J is TRBJ2-2 and V is TRBV19; tentative D call: TRBD1 (6 bases). Trimming shortened V by 8 bases and J by 4 bases, and 14 bases separated the two germline ends. Germline V gene sequence: CDR1 LNHDA, CDR2 SQIVND (reference sequence). CDR3 length: 14 amino acids. The CDR3 region has the DNA TGTGCCAGTTACGGACAGAGCGGCACCGGGGAGCTGTTTTTT. This translates into CASYGQSGTGELFF.

This chain links TRBV27 with TRBJ2-7; 11 bases align to TRBD2. Germline CDR1 is MNHEY and CDR2 is SMNVEV (reference sequence). The V and J ends lost 4 bases and 6 bases, in that order; junction bases with no gene match: 5. The CDR3 loop spans 14 amino acids. DNA of the CDR3: TGTGCCAGCAGTTCCACGGGACTAGCGGTCGAGCAGTACTTC. It specifies CASSSTGLAVEQYF.

This clonotype was seen more than once but under ten times. This chain connects TRBV19 to TRBJ1-1; perhaps TRBD1 as D (5 bases). The CDR3 contains 13 residues. V gave up 6 bases and J gave up 3 bases, with 11 bases separating them. CDR1 LNHDA and CDR2 SQIVND come from the germline V gene (reference sequence). CDR3 region: CASRGDWDTEAFF. The CDR3 DNA reads as TGTGCCAGTAGAGGGGATTGGGACACTGAAGCTTTCTTT.

This chain uses TRBV12-3 or TRBV12-4 with TRBJ2-1; D not certain. This CDR3 region has 14 residues. V lost 7 bases and J lost 8, with 18 bases in between. CDR3 bases: TGTGCCAGCACCCCATTGCAGTTCGGCGATGAGCAGTTCTTC. Its translation: CASTPLQFGDEQFF.

This chain links TRBV6-1 with TRBJ2-5; a possible D gene is TRBD1 (6 bases). The germline CDR1 and CDR2 sequences are MNHNS and SASEGT. CDR3 length equals 14 residues. Deletions cut 6 bases from V and 2 bases from J, with 13 bases between. The CDR3 here is CASRDGTQQETQYF. The CDR3 bases are TGTGCCAGCAGGGATGGGACACAACAAGAGACCCAGTACTTC.

The V and J genes are TRBV4-3 and TRBJ1-1, with D possibly TRBD1 on 6 matching bases. The CDR3 covers 18 residues. Germline V CDR1 and CDR2: LGHNA, YSLEER. V was clipped by 0 bases and J by 2 bases, with 19 bases between them. The CDR3 is CASSQEFTGTTFNTEAFF. CDR3 coding DNA: TGCGCCAGCAGCCAAGAGTTCACCGGGACAACCTTTAACACTGAAGCTTTCTTT.

There are a few counts of this clonotype. The V and J genes are TRBV6-6 and TRBJ2-2; D gene ambiguous. This CDR3 is built from 16 residues. Trimming took off 5 bases at V and 0 bases at J, with 13 bases between the two ends. CDR1 is MNHNY and CDR2 is SVGAGI in the germline V gene (reference sequence). The CDR3 loop reads CASSPPRSPNTGELFF. The CDR3 DNA reads as TGTGCCAGCAGTCCCCCTCGTTCCCCGAACACCGGGGAGCTGTTTTTT.

This clonotype was picked up a small number of times. The gene calls are TRBV7-6 and TRBJ2-2, with 13 bases aligning to TRBD2. This CDR3 contains 18 residues. The germline gives CDR1 SGHVS, CDR2 FNYEAQ. Unmatched junction bases numbered 9, after V lost 1 base and J lost 7 bases. For the CDR3, the DNA is TGTGCCAGCAGCTTAGTACCGGGACTAGCGGGACAAGTCGGGGAGCTGTTTTTT. Its translation: CASSLVPGLAGQVGELFF.

This clonotype has only a few counts. This sequence joins TRBV5-6 and TRBJ1-4; D is unresolved. Trimming left V 0 bases short and J 2 bases short, with 11 bases between. The CDR3 is made up of 16 amino acids. Per the germline V gene, CDR1 is SGHDT and CDR2 is YYEEEE. DNA for the CDR3: TGTGCCAGCAGCTTGGGGGTGCTTGTGACTAATGAAAAACTGTTTTTT. It yields the protein CASSLGVLVTNEKLFF.

This chain joins TRBV5-5 and TRBJ2-2, with 9 bases lining up with TRBD1. The CDR3 is 16 residues long. Germline trimming cut 1 base from V and 5 bases from J; bases unmatched to any gene: 6. Germline V gene lookup returns CDR1 SGHKS and CDR2 YYEKEE (reference sequence). The CDR3 nucleotides are TGTGCCAGCAGCTTGAGGGACAGGGTGTTGACCGGGGAGCTGTTTTTT. Translated, it gives CASSLRDRVLTGELFF. The whole variable domain, filled in from reference TRBV5-5 and TRBJ2-2, reads DAGVTQSPTHLIKTRGQQVTLRCSPISGHKSVSWYQQVLGQGPQFIFQYYEKEERGRGNFPDRFSARQFPNYSSELNVNALLLGDSALYLCASSLRDRVLTGELFFGEGSRLTVL.

This clonotype has more than one count but fewer than ten. The gene calls are TRBV7-9 and TRBJ2-1, with TRBD2 as a possible D gene (6 bases). This CDR3 has 14 amino acids. Germline assignment: CDR1 SEHNR and CDR2 FQNEAQ (reference sequence). Trimming stripped 7 bases from V and 4 bases from J, with 14 bases between. The CDR3 DNA sequence: TGTGCCAGCATCCCAGCGAGCGGGTACAATGAGCAGTTCTTC. Protein product: CASIPASGYNEQFF.

This rearrangement joins TRBV10-2 to TRBJ1-5, with 8 bases matching TRBD1. The ends lost 6 bases at V and 2 bases at J; junction bases unmatched: 6. The germline gives CDR1 WSHSY, CDR2 SAAADI. CDR3 length: 15 amino acids. CDR3 region: CASRDDRGGNQPQHF. In DNA form, the CDR3 reads TGCGCCAGCAGGGATGACAGGGGAGGCAATCAGCCCCAGCATTTT.

This clonotype turned up a few times. The V call is TRBV2, the J call TRBJ2-7; D may match TRBD1 or TRBD2 (6 bases each). V dropped 6 bases and J dropped 5 bases, with 11 bases sitting between them. Germline V CDR1 and CDR2: SNHLY, FYNNEI. The CDR3 runs 12 residues. Written as DNA, the CDR3 is TGTGCCAGCAGGGGGGGCAGGGACGAGCAGTACTTC. This codes for CASRGGRDEQYF.

The chain combines TRBV24-1 with TRBJ2-7; 8 positions match TRBD1. Per germline, CDR1 KGHDR and CDR2 SFDVKD. The V and J ends lost 4 bases and 3 bases, in that order; junction bases with no gene match: 4. The CDR3 is made up of 14 amino acids. DNA for the CDR3: TGTGCCACCAGTGACGGACAGGGTAACTACGAGCAGTACTTC. Translated: CATSDGQGNYEQYF.

The chain has TRBV27 and TRBJ2-1; TRBD1 matches 7 bases. Losses at the gene ends were 0 bases for V and 8 bases for J; bases not matched to a gene: 7. This CDR3 is 15 amino acids long. The germline V gene has CDR1 MNHEY and CDR2 SMNVEV (reference sequence). This CDR3 reads CASSLSILGGHEQFF. The CDR3 coding sequence is TGTGCCAGCAGTTTATCGATCTTAGGGGGCCATGAGCAGTTCTTC.

This clonotype was counted a few times. The rearrangement joins TRBV14 to TRBJ2-1; D is perhaps TRBD2 (6 bases). CDR3 length: 15 residues. CDR1 is SGHDN, CDR2 FVKESK, per germline. V was pared by 2 bases and J by 12 bases, with 20 bases between. The CDR3 region is CASSQLLAEPAGQFF. DNA for the CDR3: TGTGCCAGCAGCCAACTCTTAGCGGAGCCGGCGGGGCAGTTCTTC.

This clonotype has a handful of counts. The rearrangement joins TRBV6-5 to TRBJ2-1, with D maybe TRBD2 (6 bases). This CDR3 has 14 residues. V dropped 7 bases and J dropped 7 bases, with 17 bases sitting between them. Germline lookup yields CDR1 MNHEY and CDR2 SVGAGI. The CDR3 DNA is TGTGCCAGCAACCCTAGCGCGATTAAAAATGAGCAGTTCTTC. Translated, it gives CASNPSAIKNEQFF.

In its sample, this clonotype was seen a few times. The chain links TRBV6-2 or TRBV6-3 to TRBJ2-7, with D possibly TRBD2 on 6 matching bases. The CDR3 length is 15 residues. The germline V and J ends were trimmed by 2 bases and 0 bases, with 11 bases remaining between them. From germline, CDR1 is MNHEY and CDR2 SVGEGT. The CDR3 DNA is TGTGCCAGCAGTTACGATGGCGGGATCTCCTACGAGCAGTACTTC. Translating gives CASSYDGGISYEQYF.

The chain couples TRBV29-1 to TRBJ1-1, with 9 bases matching TRBD1. This CDR3 contains 14 residues. Germline CDR1 reads SQVTM; CDR2 reads ANQGSEA. Trimming cost V 7 bases and J 8 bases; bases outside gene matches: 14. The CDR3 region is CSEAHTDRGGEAFF. As DNA, the CDR3 is TGCAGCGAGGCCCACACGGACAGGGGAGGAGAAGCTTTCTTT.

The chain recombines TRBV5-1 with TRBJ2-5; D perhaps matches TRBD2 (5 bases). This CDR3 is built from 15 residues. The V gene's germline CDR1 is SGHRS and CDR2 YFSETQ. The V gene lost 4 bases and the J gene lost 0 bases, with 13 bases spanning the gap. The CDR3 DNA follows: TGCGCCAGCAGCCATCGGACTGCGTACCAAGAGACCCAGTACTTC. Its protein product is CASSHRTAYQETQYF.

This clonotype was counted many times. This chain connects TRBV7-6 to TRBJ2-5, with 9 bases lining up with TRBD1. With 4 bases clipped from V and 5 bases from J, the junction kept 14 bases outside the gene matches. Germline V gene data show CDR1 as SGHVS and CDR2 as FNYEAQ. CDR3 length: 17 residues. CDR3 residues: CASSYPRDRAFGETQYF. The DNA of the CDR3 is TGTGCCAGCAGCTACCCTCGGGACAGGGCGTTTGGGGAGACCCAGTACTTC.

This clonotype was counted a few times. The rearrangement joins TRBV4-1 to TRBJ2-2; 12 bases line up with TRBD2. Germline loops: CDR1 MGHRA, CDR2 YSYEKL. This CDR3 spans 17 amino acids. V lost 1 base, J lost 3 bases, and 3 bases stayed unmatched. CDR3 amino acids: CASSQVGLAGYTGELFF. The CDR3 region has the DNA TGCGCCAGCAGCCAAGTAGGACTAGCGGGGTACACCGGGGAGCTGTTTTTT.

The rearrangement links TRBV7-8 to TRBJ2-7, with 8 nucleotides matching TRBD2. The germline gives CDR1 SGHVS, CDR2 FQNEAQ. The CDR3 extends over 12 amino acids. With V trimmed by 6 bases and J by 6 bases, 4 bases remained unmatched. This chain's CDR3 is CASRVTSGEQYF. The CDR3 DNA is TGTGCCAGCAGAGTCACTAGCGGCGAGCAGTACTTC.

This clonotype has just a few counts. The V call is TRBV4-2, the J call TRBJ2-7, with 7 bases matching TRBD2. The CDR3 is made up of 17 amino acids. CDR1 is LGHNA and CDR2 is YNFKEQ in the germline V gene. The ends lost 4 bases at V and 1 base at J; junction bases unmatched: 13. CDR3 amino acids: CASSPQLGGGLSYEQYF. CDR3 bases: TGTGCCAGCAGCCCCCAGCTTGGGGGAGGGTTGTCCTACGAGCAGTACTTC.

The chain recombines TRBV5-6 with TRBJ2-5; no clear D gene. The CDR3 covers 14 residues. The germline V and J ends were trimmed by 0 bases and 1 base, with 7 bases remaining between them. Germline assignment: CDR1 SGHDT and CDR2 YYEEEE. CDR3 coding DNA: TGTGCCAGCAGCTTGGGGCGGTCCCAAGAGACCCAGTACTTC. This translates into CASSLGRSQETQYF.

The J gene is TRBJ2-1, the V gene TRBV5-1; 7 bases align to TRBD1. The CDR3 contains 14 residues. The trim removed 4 bases at V and 7 bases at J, leaving 8 bases unmatched. Germline CDR1 and CDR2: SGHRS and YFSETQ. CDR3 sequence (DNA): TGCGCCAGCAGCACAGGGACAGATTTGAATGAGCAGTTCTTC. It encodes CASSTGTDLNEQFF.

This clonotype has more than one count but fewer than ten. The rearrangement uses TRBV5-1 and TRBJ2-1; 7 bases are a match to TRBD1. The CDR3 spans 15 residues. Germline values: CDR1 SGHRS, CDR2 YFSETQ. Trimming at V came to 0 bases and at J to 8 bases, leaving 8 bases not matched to a gene. The CDR3 DNA follows: TGCGCCAGCAGCTTGGCCAACGCAGGGGGTGATGAGCAGTTCTTC. Its protein product is CASSLANAGGDEQFF. The full variable domain, rest sourced from reference TRBV5-1 and TRBJ2-1, is KAGVTQTPRYLIKTRGQQVTLSCSPISGHRSVSWYQQTPGQGLQFLFEYFSETQRNKGNFPGRFSGRQFSNSRSEMNVSTLELGDSALYLCASSLANAGGDEQFFGPGTRLTVL.

This clonotype turned up a few times. The chain couples TRBV5-1 to TRBJ2-7, with 8 nucleotides matching TRBD1. This CDR3 comprises 14 residues. Germline V CDR1 and CDR2: SGHRS, YFSETQ. V lost 4 bases and J lost 5; bases outside the gene matches: 8. CDR3 DNA sequence: TGCGCCAGCAGCAATCCAGGGGGCTTGGACGAGCAGTACTTC. Protein sequence: CASSNPGGLDEQYF.

The genes are TRBV5-1 and TRBJ2-7, with TRBD2 as a possible D gene (6 bases). Trimming took 0 bases from V and 0 from J, leaving 13 bases between them. Per the germline V gene, CDR1 is SGHRS and CDR2 is YFSETQ. The CDR3 covers 16 residues. CDR3 loop: CASSLAGSGLSYEQYF. The CDR3 bases are TGCGCCAGCAGCTTGGCGGGTAGCGGCCTCTCCTACGAGCAGTACTTC.